The 2 T cell receptor beta chains in this list originate from one sample, sequenced in a study of T cell changes during pregnancy in multiple sclerosis. Profiled with immunoSEQ multiplex PCR; TCRdb holds only in-frame clones, not every one. In the table there are tens of thousands of clones, more than 90% of which are singletons. The source material was peripheral blood, sampled in the second trimester of pregnancy. These receptors were collected from a female donor with multiple sclerosis, enrolled in a pregnancy study.

This sequence joins TRBV30 and TRBJ2-5; D is uncertain. Trimming took off 0 bases at V and 5 bases at J, with 10 bases between the two ends. Germline assignment: CDR1 GTSNPN and CDR2 SVGIG (reference sequence). This CDR3 is built from 13 residues. The CDR3 coding sequence is TGTGCCTGGAGTGTAACCGGTCGGGAGACCCAGTACTTC. Amino acid sequence: CAWSVTGRETQYF.

The gene calls are TRBV5-1 and TRBJ2-5; TRBD2 aligns across 13 bases. The V and J ends lost 5 bases and 5 bases, in that order; junction bases with no gene match: 6. Germline V gene data show CDR1 as SGHRS and CDR2 as YFSETQ. The CDR3 totals 15 residues. The CDR3 spells CASSSGLAGAETQYF. The CDR3, as DNA: TGCGCCAGCAGTTCAGGACTAGCGGGAGCCGAGACCCAGTACTTC.